This is a list of T cell receptor beta chains from one sample in a study of regulatory T cells in long-lasting Graves disease. Each CDR3 protein is one row after TCRdb ran MiXCR on the multiplex PCR reads. This table holds roughly 400,000 distinct CDR3 sequences, about 20% found once. This specimen was peripheral blood mononuclear cells (PBMCs), taken when the disease was refractory, from a patient treated with antithyroid drugs. All receptors derive from a female donor with Graves disease. Each CDR3 is given with its conserved first and last residue. The order of the fields is J gene, V gene, D gene, clone size, CDR3 protein, CDR3 DNA. D genes are given only for firm matches. A clone size is listed for some rows: how often the clone was seen (once, few, many), or a class if it is expanded.

TRBJ1-4,TRBV4-1,TRBD1,few,CASSQEGGNNEKLFF,TGCGCCAGCAGCCAAGAAGGGGGCAATAATGAAAAACTGTTTTTT
TRBJ2-6,TRBV11-2,.,few,CASSPDARAPPGGANVLTF,TGTGCCAGCAGTCCCGATGCAAGGGCCCCGCCGGGTGGGGCCAACGTCCTGACTTTC
TRBJ2-2,TRBV24-1,TRBD1,.,CATSDFGDRGLPGPNTGELFF,TGTGCCACCAGTGATTTCGGGGACAGGGGGCTCCCGGGCCCTAACACCGGGGAGCTGTTTTTT
TRBJ1-2,TRBV7-2,TRBD1,many,CASSWGQGANYGYTF,TGTGCCAGCAGCTGGGGACAGGGAGCTAACTATGGCTACACCTTC
TRBJ1-1,TRBV20-1,.,many,CSARDQLNTEAFF,TGCAGTGCTAGAGATCAGTTGAACACTGAAGCTTTCTTT
TRBJ1-1,TRBV29-1,TRBD1,many,CSADRGPMNTEAFF,TGCAGCGCTGACAGGGGGCCCATGAACACTGAAGCTTTCTTT
TRBJ2-7,TRBV7-2,TRBD1,.,CASRLGTGGPYEQYF,TGTGCCAGCAGGTTAGGGACAGGGGGCCCCTACGAGCAGTACTTC
TRBJ2-7,TRBV6-2/TRBV6-3,.,few,CASSYSQGYEQYF,TGTGCCAGCAGTTACTCTCAGGGCTACGAGCAGTACTTC
TRBJ2-7,TRBV6-2/TRBV6-3,TRBD2,few,CASSYPEREDSYEQYF,TGTGCCAGCAGTTACCCCGAGCGGGAGGATTCCTACGAGCAGTACTTC
TRBJ2-7,TRBV6-1,TRBD2,few,CASRGTSGLGEQYF,TGTGCCAGCAGAGGGACTAGCGGGTTAGGCGAGCAGTACTTC
TRBJ2-4,TRBV28,.,.,CASPAGQTFRYGKNIQYF,TGTGCCAGCCCCGCCGGACAGACCTTCCGTTACGGCAAAAACATTCAGTACTTC
TRBJ2-2,TRBV7-2,.,many,CASSKAGAGELFF,TGTGCCAGCTCTAAGGCAGGAGCCGGGGAGCTGTTTTTT
TRBJ2-6,TRBV4-1,.,many,CASSQDNSGANVLTF,TGCGCCAGCAGCCAAGACAACTCTGGGGCCAACGTCCTGACTTTC
TRBJ1-1,TRBV20-1,.,few,CSAGEISNTEAFF,TGCAGTGCGGGGGAAATTTCGAACACTGAAGCTTTCTTT
TRBJ2-2,TRBV5-1,.,.,CASSLNRSHSGGTGELFF,TGCGCCAGCAGCTTGAATCGGTCCCACAGTGGAGGCACCGGGGAGCTGTTTTTT
TRBJ2-1,TRBV9,TRBD2,.,CASSDYSGRPGRDRNEQFF,TGTGCCAGCAGCGATTATAGCGGGAGACCCGGGAGAGATCGAAATGAGCAGTTCTTC
TRBJ2-7,TRBV5-4,TRBD1,.,CASSSTGMREQYF,TGTGCCAGCAGCTCGACAGGGATGAGGGAGCAGTACTTC
TRBJ1-5,TRBV6-1,.,many,CASSEHLGNGNQPQHF,TGTGCCAGCAGTGAGCATCTGGGTAACGGCAATCAGCCCCAGCATTTT
TRBJ2-2,TRBV27,TRBD2,many,CASSLWEGSGTGELFF,TGTGCCAGCAGCCTATGGGAGGGCTCGGGCACCGGGGAGCTGTTTTTT
TRBJ1-1,TRBV19,.,few,CASSPEVSSRATEAFF,TGTGCCAGTAGTCCAGAGGTAAGCTCTCGGGCCACTGAAGCTTTCTTT
TRBJ2-2,TRBV7-3,.,.,CASSEDATGELFF,TGTGCCAGCAGCGAGGACGCCACCGGGGAGCTGTTTTTT
TRBJ1-2,TRBV5-6,.,.,CASSLLEADYGYTF,TGTGCCAGCAGCTTGTTGGAAGCGGACTATGGCTACACCTTC
TRBJ2-5,TRBV30,.,few,CAWSVLQGEVTQYF,TGTGCCTGGAGTGTACTGCAGGGAGAAGTGACCCAGTACTTC
TRBJ2-7,TRBV3-1,TRBD2,few,CASSRNSGSGRHEQYF,TGTGCCAGCAGCCGAAATAGCGGTAGCGGGAGGCACGAGCAGTACTTC
TRBJ1-1,TRBV3-1,.,many,CASSSYSYTEAFF,TGTGCCAGCAGCTCTTATTCGTACACTGAAGCTTTCTTT
TRBJ2-4,TRBV20-1,.,few,CSATSPQGLAKNIQYF,TGCAGTGCTACGAGCCCCCAGGGGCTAGCCAAAAACATTCAGTACTTC
TRBJ2-1,TRBV7-9,.,.,CASSSLQEQFF,TGTGCCAGCAGCAGTCTACAAGAGCAGTTCTTC
TRBJ2-5,TRBV10-3,.,many,CANRGAQGETQYF,TGTGCCAACCGGGGGGCACAAGGAGAGACCCAGTACTTC
TRBJ2-5,TRBV7-2,.,few,CASSNLWTKIQETQYF,TGTGCCAGCAGTAACCTCTGGACTAAAATTCAAGAGACCCAGTACTTC
TRBJ1-2,TRBV6-5,TRBD1,few,CASSYSPSTGGYTF,TGTGCCAGCAGTTACTCCCCCTCGACAGGGGGCTACACCTTC
TRBJ1-1,TRBV15,.,.,CATSRDRGDLTEAFF,TGTGCCACCAGCAGAGATCGAGGGGATTTGACTGAAGCTTTCTTT
TRBJ1-3,TRBV12-3/TRBV12-4,TRBD1,.,CASSDRVSGNTIYF,TGTGCCAGCAGTGACAGGGTCTCTGGAAACACCATATATTTT
TRBJ2-7,TRBV27,TRBD2,many,CASSLSSGTTSYEQYF,TGTGCCAGCAGTTTATCTAGCGGGACCACCTCCTACGAGCAGTACTTC
TRBJ1-5,TRBV12-3/TRBV12-4,TRBD1,.,CASSESDRVTYQPQHF,TGTGCCAGCAGTGAATCGGACAGGGTTACCTATCAGCCCCAGCATTTT
TRBJ2-7,TRBV9,.,.,CASSVDGTTYEQYF,TGTGCCAGCAGCGTAGACGGAACCACCTACGAGCAGTACTTC
TRBJ1-1,TRBV6-1,.,many,CASRSGNTEAFF,TGTGCCAGCAGATCAGGGAACACTGAAGCTTTCTTT
TRBJ2-7,TRBV12-5,TRBD1,few,CASGLAQGQGVSYEQYF,TGTGCTAGTGGTTTGGCTCAAGGACAGGGGGTATCCTACGAGCAGTACTTC
TRBJ1-1,TRBV7-9,.,.,CASWGGTEAFF,TGTGCCTCCTGGGGGGGCACTGAAGCTTTCTTT
TRBJ2-2,TRBV30,.,.,CAWSGGHSGAGELFF,TGTGCCTGGAGTGGCGGACACTCAGGGGCCGGGGAGCTGTTTTTT
TRBJ2-6,TRBV6-1,.,.,CASSPGTAHVAGANVLTF,TGTGCCAGCAGTCCGGGGACCGCTCATGTGGCAGGGGCCAACGTCCTGACTTTC
TRBJ1-6,TRBV3-1,.,.,CASSFPQENSPLHF,TGTGCCAGCAGCTTTCCCCAGGAAAATTCACCCCTCCACTTT
TRBJ2-7,TRBV6-2/TRBV6-3,TRBD1,many,CASSSLGQGSYEQYF,TGTGCCAGCAGTTCACTCGGACAGGGCTCCTACGAGCAGTACTTC
TRBJ2-7,TRBV11-3,.,many,CASPSLQGHEQYF,TGTGCCAGCCCCAGCCTCCAGGGTCACGAGCAGTACTTC
TRBJ2-2,TRBV19,TRBD2,.,CATKRDENTGELFF,TGTGCCACCAAGCGGGACGAGAACACCGGGGAGCTGTTTTTT
TRBJ2-7,TRBV6-2/TRBV6-3,TRBD2,.,CASSYLSLSGSYEQYF,TGTGCCAGCAGTTACCTTTCGTTGAGCGGGAGCTACGAGCAGTACTTC
TRBJ2-5,TRBV7-2,.,.,CASSFPGEAQYF,TGTGCCAGCAGCTTTCCCGGGGAAGCCCAGTACTTC
TRBJ2-5,TRBV25-1,TRBD1,many,CASSEDRGYQETQYF,TGTGCCAGCAGTGAGGACAGGGGGTACCAAGAGACCCAGTACTTC
TRBJ1-1,TRBV30,TRBD1,.,CAWRMLGQVPTEAFF,TGTGCCTGGAGGATGTTAGGACAGGTGCCCACTGAAGCTTTCTTT